This T cell receptor (beta chain) came from a study of monozygotic twins with inflammatory bowel disease. Via template switching, UMIs carrying a 6-nucleotide sample barcode were introduced. From its re-call of the 5' RACE reads, TCRdb lists each CDR3 protein once, without DNA. In all, the sample yields around 400,000 distinct CDR3 sequences. This CDR3 is built from 13 residues. Germline CDR1 reads SGHRS; CDR2 reads YFSETQ. Study-level results: Discrimination among different T cell subtypes was not achievable. IBD patients shared fewer clonotypes with other individuals than healthy twins, especially patients with disease activity signs. A reduction in TCRbeta diversity (inverse Simpson) was seen in IBD patients relative to healthy co-twins.

About this clonotype: Antigen specificity is unknown.

V usage is TRBV5-1 and J usage is TRBJ2-3; TCRdb proposes TRBD1, but this gene call is untestable without DNA. What was sequenced was blood. The TCR was taken from a human donor with ulcerative colitis or Crohn's disease, or a healthy co-twin of an affected twin (not recorded which). The CDR3 sequence: CASSLPGVDTQYF.